A selection of T cell receptor beta chains follows, all from one sample in a study. TCRdb redid the calling of the RT-PCR reads with MiXCR, one entry per CDR3 protein. The table has about 700,000 distinct CDR3 sequences, approximately 15% seen once. Sequencing was performed on memory CD4+ T cells from blood. The receptors were sampled from a female donor in good health, serving as a healthy control. Each CDR3 is given with its conserved first and last residue. Each record gives: V gene, D gene, J gene, clone size, CDR3 protein, CDR3 DNA. A D gene is named only where the DNA matches it firmly. Rows give clone size only sometimes, using once, few, many, or a class for an expanded clone.

v_gene: TRBV20-1; d_gene: TRBD1; j_gene: TRBJ2-1; abundance: many; CDR3aa: CSAREGTGEFF; CDR3nt: TGCAGTGCTAGAGAAGGGACAGGGGAGTTCTTC
v_gene: TRBV4-2; d_gene: -; j_gene: TRBJ2-2; abundance: few; CDR3aa: CASSQEPPRRGFTGELFF; CDR3nt: TGTGCCAGCAGCCAAGAACCCCCTCGGCGGGGATTCACCGGGGAGCTGTTTTTT
v_gene: TRBV5-6; d_gene: TRBD1; j_gene: TRBJ2-3; abundance: -; CDR3aa: CASSFDRGSTDTQYF; CDR3nt: TGTGCCAGCAGCTTCGACAGGGGAAGCACAGATACGCAGTATTTT
v_gene: TRBV11-2; d_gene: TRBD1; j_gene: TRBJ1-4; abundance: -; CDR3aa: CASSPRGAIEKLFF; CDR3nt: TGTGCCAGCAGCCCCAGGGGGGCGATTGAAAAACTGTTTTTT
v_gene: TRBV20-1; d_gene: -; j_gene: TRBJ2-7; abundance: many; CDR3aa: CSATRDSYEQYF; CDR3nt: TGCAGTGCAACCCGGGACTCCTACGAGCAGTACTTC
v_gene: TRBV29-1; d_gene: -; j_gene: TRBJ1-1; abundance: many; CDR3aa: CSVELGGRRAEAFF; CDR3nt: TGCAGCGTTGAACTAGGGGGGAGAAGGGCTGAAGCTTTCTTT
v_gene: TRBV6-5; d_gene: -; j_gene: TRBJ1-1; abundance: few; CDR3aa: CASSTGVGSTEAFF; CDR3nt: TGTGCCAGCAGTACTGGGGTTGGGTCCACTGAAGCTTTCTTT
v_gene: TRBV4-1; d_gene: -; j_gene: TRBJ2-3; abundance: few; CDR3aa: CASSQARGGSDTQYF; CDR3nt: TGCGCCAGCAGCCAAGCGCGCGGGGGCTCAGATACGCAGTATTTT
v_gene: TRBV7-9; d_gene: -; j_gene: TRBJ1-2; abundance: -; CDR3aa: CASSLESGEARGYTF; CDR3nt: TGTGCCAGCAGCTTAGAATCCGGGGAAGCGCGGGGCTACACCTTC
v_gene: TRBV12-3/TRBV12-4; d_gene: -; j_gene: TRBJ2-4; abundance: -; CDR3aa: CASSLTGQGSYF; CDR3nt: TGTGCCAGCAGTTTGACCGGACAAGGCTCCTACTTC
v_gene: TRBV11-2; d_gene: -; j_gene: TRBJ2-1; abundance: many; CDR3aa: CASSLWGDRYNEQFF; CDR3nt: TGTGCCAGCAGCTTATGGGGGGATCGGTACAATGAGCAGTTCTTC
v_gene: TRBV6-2/TRBV6-3; d_gene: TRBD2; j_gene: TRBJ2-5; abundance: few; CDR3aa: CASSSSLAGGRETQYF; CDR3nt: TGTGCCAGCAGTTCCTCACTAGCGGGAGGGCGAGAGACCCAGTACTTC
v_gene: TRBV20-1; d_gene: TRBD2; j_gene: TRBJ2-5; abundance: -; CDR3aa: CSARTSGEQETQYF; CDR3nt: TGCAGTGCTAGAACTAGCGGTGAGCAAGAGACCCAGTACTTC
v_gene: TRBV27; d_gene: -; j_gene: TRBJ2-1; abundance: many; CDR3aa: CASGYRVAGEQFF; CDR3nt: TGTGCCAGCGGATACAGGGTAGCGGGTGAGCAGTTCTTC
v_gene: TRBV6-5; d_gene: -; j_gene: TRBJ2-2; abundance: many; CDR3aa: CASSYSYTGELFF; CDR3nt: TGTGCCAGCAGTTACTCGTACACCGGGGAGCTGTTTTTT
v_gene: TRBV5-4; d_gene: TRBD2; j_gene: TRBJ2-1; abundance: few; CDR3aa: CASHLGGSSYNEQFF; CDR3nt: TGTGCCAGCCACTTGGGAGGGAGCTCCTACAATGAGCAGTTCTTC
v_gene: TRBV15; d_gene: -; j_gene: TRBJ1-1; abundance: few; CDR3aa: CATSREGVRNTEAFF; CDR3nt: TGTGCCACCAGCAGAGAGGGGGTCAGGAACACTGAAGCTTTCTTT
v_gene: TRBV3-1; d_gene: TRBD1; j_gene: TRBJ1-1; abundance: -; CDR3aa: CASSLTGTGNLNTEAFF; CDR3nt: TGTGCCAGCAGCCTAACCGGGACAGGGAATTTGAACACTGAAGCTTTCTTT
v_gene: TRBV7-3; d_gene: -; j_gene: TRBJ2-5; abundance: many; CDR3aa: CASSSRPQETQYF; CDR3nt: TGTGCCAGCAGCTCCCGGCCCCAAGAGACCCAGTACTTC
v_gene: TRBV12-3/TRBV12-4; d_gene: TRBD1; j_gene: TRBJ2-7; abundance: many; CDR3aa: CASSLSLSTGNAYEQYF; CDR3nt: TGTGCCAGCAGTTTATCACTCTCGACAGGGAATGCCTACGAGCAGTACTTC
v_gene: TRBV11-2; d_gene: -; j_gene: TRBJ1-1; abundance: few; CDR3aa: CASSTDRQLNTEAFF; CDR3nt: TGTGCCAGCAGCACCGACAGACAGCTTAACACTGAAGCTTTCTTT
v_gene: TRBV7-2; d_gene: -; j_gene: TRBJ2-7; abundance: many; CDR3aa: CASTSRRGVDYEQYF; CDR3nt: TGTGCCAGCACCTCCCGGCGGGGTGTTGACTACGAGCAGTACTTC
v_gene: TRBV11-2; d_gene: -; j_gene: TRBJ2-6; abundance: -; CDR3aa: CASRIPISSGANVLTF; CDR3nt: TGTGCCAGCAGAATCCCCATTAGCTCTGGGGCCAACGTCCTGACTTTC
v_gene: TRBV7-3; d_gene: TRBD2; j_gene: TRBJ2-1; abundance: many; CDR3aa: CASSTSRLAGVNEQFF; CDR3nt: TGTGCCAGCAGCACCTCCCGGCTAGCGGGAGTAAATGAGCAGTTCTTC
v_gene: TRBV5-1; d_gene: TRBD2; j_gene: TRBJ2-1; abundance: many; CDR3aa: CASSLAAGYNEQFF; CDR3nt: TGCGCCAGCAGCTTGGCAGCGGGGTACAATGAGCAGTTCTTC
v_gene: TRBV29-1; d_gene: -; j_gene: TRBJ2-5; abundance: once; CDR3aa: CSVGPSGRGGETQYF; CDR3nt: TGCAGCGTTGGCCCCTCCGGGAGAGGGGGAGAGACCCAGTACTTC
v_gene: TRBV7-2; d_gene: -; j_gene: TRBJ1-1; abundance: -; CDR3aa: CADVGGGLDTEAFF; CDR3nt: TGTGCCGACGTTGGTGGGGGATTAGACACTGAAGCTTTCTTT
v_gene: TRBV4-2; d_gene: TRBD2; j_gene: TRBJ2-3; abundance: many; CDR3aa: CASSQPPSGSSTDTQYF; CDR3nt: TGTGCCAGCAGCCAACCTCCAAGCGGGAGCAGCACAGATACGCAGTATTTT
v_gene: TRBV10-3; d_gene: TRBD2; j_gene: TRBJ2-2; abundance: many; CDR3aa: CAISEELAGGSGELFF; CDR3nt: TGTGCCATCAGTGAGGAACTAGCGGGAGGATCCGGGGAGCTGTTTTTT
v_gene: TRBV6-5; d_gene: -; j_gene: TRBJ2-2; abundance: -; CDR3aa: CASSPMAGELFF; CDR3nt: TGTGCCAGCAGCCCCATGGCCGGGGAGCTGTTTTTT
v_gene: TRBV12-3/TRBV12-4; d_gene: -; j_gene: TRBJ1-1; abundance: few; CDR3aa: CASSLQGGLIEAFF; CDR3nt: TGTGCCAGCAGTCTACAGGGAGGTTTAATTGAAGCTTTCTTT
v_gene: TRBV15; d_gene: -; j_gene: TRBJ1-2; abundance: -; CDR3aa: CATSRDYPTQGYTF; CDR3nt: TGTGCCACCAGCAGAGATTACCCGACGCAGGGCTACACCTTC
v_gene: TRBV20-1; d_gene: -; j_gene: TRBJ1-5; abundance: few; CDR3aa: CSASLQRGSVAHNQPQHF; CDR3nt: TGCAGTGCTAGCCTCCAACGAGGTTCAGTGGCCCATAATCAGCCCCAGCATTTT
v_gene: TRBV6-5; d_gene: TRBD2; j_gene: TRBJ2-1; abundance: few; CDR3aa: CASSYYSGSIHNEQFF; CDR3nt: TGTGCCAGCAGTTACTATAGCGGGAGTATCCACAATGAGCAGTTCTTC
v_gene: TRBV5-1; d_gene: -; j_gene: TRBJ1-5; abundance: many; CDR3aa: CASSPEGGSNQPQHF; CDR3nt: TGCGCCAGCAGCCCGGAGGGGGGGAGCAATCAGCCCCAGCATTTT
v_gene: TRBV2; d_gene: TRBD2; j_gene: TRBJ2-1; abundance: -; CDR3aa: CATGGGTSGYNEQFF; CDR3nt: TGTGCCACGGGAGGGGGGACTAGCGGTTACAATGAGCAGTTCTTC
v_gene: TRBV4-3; d_gene: -; j_gene: TRBJ2-7; abundance: many; CDR3aa: CASSHGGAGASYEQYF; CDR3nt: TGCGCCAGCAGCCATGGGGGAGCAGGGGCCTCCTACGAGCAGTACTTC
v_gene: TRBV5-1; d_gene: -; j_gene: TRBJ2-2; abundance: many; CDR3aa: CASSLQQTNTGELFF; CDR3nt: TGCGCCAGCAGCTTGCAGCAGACCAACACCGGGGAGCTGTTTTTT